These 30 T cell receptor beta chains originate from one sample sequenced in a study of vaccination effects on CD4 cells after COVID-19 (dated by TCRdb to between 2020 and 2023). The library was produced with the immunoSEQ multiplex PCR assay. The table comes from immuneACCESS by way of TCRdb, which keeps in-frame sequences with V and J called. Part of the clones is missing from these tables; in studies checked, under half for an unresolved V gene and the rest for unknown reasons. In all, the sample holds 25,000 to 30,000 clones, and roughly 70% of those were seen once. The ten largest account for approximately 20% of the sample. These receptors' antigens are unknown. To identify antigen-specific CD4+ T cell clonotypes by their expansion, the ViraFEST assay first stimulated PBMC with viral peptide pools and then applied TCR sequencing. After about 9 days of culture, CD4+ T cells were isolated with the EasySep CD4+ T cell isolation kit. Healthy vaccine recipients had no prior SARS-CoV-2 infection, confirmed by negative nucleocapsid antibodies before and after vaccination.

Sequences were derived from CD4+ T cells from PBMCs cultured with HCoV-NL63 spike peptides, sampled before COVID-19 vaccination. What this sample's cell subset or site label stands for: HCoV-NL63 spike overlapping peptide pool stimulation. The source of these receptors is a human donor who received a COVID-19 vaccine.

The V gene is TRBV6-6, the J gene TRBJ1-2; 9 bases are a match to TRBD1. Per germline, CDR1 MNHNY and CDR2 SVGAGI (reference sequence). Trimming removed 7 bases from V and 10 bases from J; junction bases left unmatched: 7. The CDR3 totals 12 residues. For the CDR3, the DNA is TGTGCCAGCACGACAGGGGGTTCTGACTACACCTTC. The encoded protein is CASTTGGSDYTF.

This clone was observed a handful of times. CDR3 DNA sequence: TGCAGCGCCGACGGACTAGCGGGGGGGCTAGTAGTCGGCACAGATACGCAGTATTTT. It codes for CSADGLAGGLVVGTDTQYF. The chain employs TRBV29-1 and TRBJ2-3, with 15 bases lining up with TRBD2. Unmatched junction bases numbered 15, after V lost 7 bases and J lost 1 base. The CDR3 sequence is 19 residues long. Germline loops: CDR1 SQVTM, CDR2 ANQGSEA.

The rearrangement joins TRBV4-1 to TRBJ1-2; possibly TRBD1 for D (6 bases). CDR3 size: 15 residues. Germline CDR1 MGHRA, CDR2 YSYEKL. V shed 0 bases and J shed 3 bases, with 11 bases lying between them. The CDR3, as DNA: TGCGCCAGCAGCCAAGATACAGGGTTGGACTATGGCTACACCTTC. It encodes CASSQDTGLDYGYTF.

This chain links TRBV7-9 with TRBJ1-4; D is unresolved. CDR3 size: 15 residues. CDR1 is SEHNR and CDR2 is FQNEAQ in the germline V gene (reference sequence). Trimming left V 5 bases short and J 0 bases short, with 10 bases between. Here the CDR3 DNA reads TGTGCCAGCAGCCCCCGGCCTACAACTAATGAAAAACTGTTTTTT. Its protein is CASSPRPTTNEKLFF. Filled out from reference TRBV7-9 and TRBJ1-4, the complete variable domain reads DTGVSQNPRHKITKRGQNVTFRCDPISEHNRLYWYRQTLGQGPEFLTYFQNEAQLEKSRLLSDRFSAERPKGSFSTLEIQRTEQGDSAMYLCASSPRPTTNEKLFFGSGTQLSVL.

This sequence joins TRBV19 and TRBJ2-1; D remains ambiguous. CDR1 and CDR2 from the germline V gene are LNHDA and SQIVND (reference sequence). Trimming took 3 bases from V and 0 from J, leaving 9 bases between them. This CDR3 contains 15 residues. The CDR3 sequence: CASSMAMSSYNEQFF. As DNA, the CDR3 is TGTGCCAGTAGTATGGCAATGAGCTCCTACAATGAGCAGTTCTTC. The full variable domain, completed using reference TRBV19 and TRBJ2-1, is DGGITQSPKYLFRKEGQNVTLSCEQNLNHDAMYWYRQDPGQGLRLIYYSQIVNDFQKGDIAEGYSVSREKKESFPLTVTSAQKNPTAFYLCASSMAMSSYNEQFFGPGTRLTVL.

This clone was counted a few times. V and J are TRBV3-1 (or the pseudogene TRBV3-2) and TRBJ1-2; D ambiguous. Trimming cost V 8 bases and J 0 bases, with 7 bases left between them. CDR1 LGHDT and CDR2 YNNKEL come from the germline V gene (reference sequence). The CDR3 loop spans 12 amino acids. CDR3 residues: CASYGPNYGYTF. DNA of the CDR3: TGTGCCAGCTATGGACCTAACTATGGCTACACCTTC.

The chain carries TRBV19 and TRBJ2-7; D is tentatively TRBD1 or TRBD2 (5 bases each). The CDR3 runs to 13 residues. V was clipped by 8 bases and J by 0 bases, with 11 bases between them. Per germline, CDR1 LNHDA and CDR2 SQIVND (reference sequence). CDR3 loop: CASGRGASYEQYF. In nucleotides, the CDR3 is TGTGCCAGTGGTAGGGGAGCCTCCTACGAGCAGTACTTC.

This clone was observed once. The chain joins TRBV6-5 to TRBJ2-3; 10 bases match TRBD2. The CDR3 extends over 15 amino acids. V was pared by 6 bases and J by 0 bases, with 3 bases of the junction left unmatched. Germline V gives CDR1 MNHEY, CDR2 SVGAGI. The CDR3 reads CASRQAGGSTDTQYF. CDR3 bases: TGTGCCAGCAGGCAAGCGGGGGGGAGCACAGATACGCAGTATTTT.

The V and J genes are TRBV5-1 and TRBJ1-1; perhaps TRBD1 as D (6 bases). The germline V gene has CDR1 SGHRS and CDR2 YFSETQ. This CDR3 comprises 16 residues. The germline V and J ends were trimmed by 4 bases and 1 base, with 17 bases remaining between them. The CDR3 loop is CASSPGAPGANTEAFF. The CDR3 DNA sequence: TGCGCCAGCAGCCCGGGGGCCCCAGGGGCGAACACTGAAGCTTTCTTT.

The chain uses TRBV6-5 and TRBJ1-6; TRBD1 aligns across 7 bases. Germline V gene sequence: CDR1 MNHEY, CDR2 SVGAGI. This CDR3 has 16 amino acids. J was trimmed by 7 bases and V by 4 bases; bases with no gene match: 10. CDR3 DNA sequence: TGTGCCAGCAGTTCTACAGGGGTCGCCTTCAATTCACCCCTCCACTTT. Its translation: CASSSTGVAFNSPLHF.

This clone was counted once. CDR3 nucleotide sequence: TGTGCCAGCTCACCACCGAACAGGGAGGGCTCCGAGCAGTACTTC. It yields the protein CASSPPNREGSEQYF. The rearrangement links TRBV18 to TRBJ2-7; weak D call: TRBD2 (7 bases). Trimming pared 0 bases from V and 6 bases from J, leaving 15 bases between. This CDR3 is built from 15 residues. Germline V CDR1 and CDR2: KGHSH, LQKENI.

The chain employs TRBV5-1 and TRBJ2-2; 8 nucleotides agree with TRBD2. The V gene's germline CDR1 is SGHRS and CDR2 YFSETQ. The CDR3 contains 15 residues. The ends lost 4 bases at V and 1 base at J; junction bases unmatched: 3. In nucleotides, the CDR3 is TGCGCCAGCAGCCCTCGGGAGGGGAACACCGGGGAGCTGTTTTTT. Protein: CASSPREGNTGELFF. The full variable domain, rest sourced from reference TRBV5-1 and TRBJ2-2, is KAGVTQTPRYLIKTRGQQVTLSCSPISGHRSVSWYQQTPGQGLQFLFEYFSETQRNKGNFPGRFSGRQFSNSRSEMNVSTLELGDSALYLCASSPREGNTGELFFGEGSRLTVL.

CDR3 protein: CASSLGVKDTQYF. The CDR3 nucleotides are TGTGCCAGCAGCTTAGGTGTTAAAGATACGCAGTATTTT. This rearrangement joins TRBV7-9 to TRBJ2-3; D is undetermined. Trimming shortened V by 1 base and J by 5 bases, and 7 bases separated the two germline ends. The germline gives CDR1 SEHNR, CDR2 FQNEAQ (reference sequence). This CDR3 is 13 amino acids long.

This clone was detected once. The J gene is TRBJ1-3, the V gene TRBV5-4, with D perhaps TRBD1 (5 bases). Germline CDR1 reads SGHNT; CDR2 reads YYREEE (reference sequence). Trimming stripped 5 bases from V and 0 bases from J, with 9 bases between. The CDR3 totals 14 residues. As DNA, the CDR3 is TGTGCCAGCAGTCAGGGCTTCTCTGGAAACACCATATATTTT. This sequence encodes CASSQGFSGNTIYF.

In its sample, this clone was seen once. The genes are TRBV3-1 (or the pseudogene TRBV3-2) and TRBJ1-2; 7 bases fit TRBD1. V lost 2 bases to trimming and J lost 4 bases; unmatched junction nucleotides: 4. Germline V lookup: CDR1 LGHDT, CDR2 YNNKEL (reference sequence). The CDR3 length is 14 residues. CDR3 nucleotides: TGTGCCAGCAGCCAACGACAGGGTGGCTATGGCTACACCTTC. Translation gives CASSQRQGGYGYTF.

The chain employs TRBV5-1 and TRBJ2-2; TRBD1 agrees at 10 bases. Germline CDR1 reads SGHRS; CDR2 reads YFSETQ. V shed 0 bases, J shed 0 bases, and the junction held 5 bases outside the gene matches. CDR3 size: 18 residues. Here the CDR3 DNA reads TGCGCCAGCAGCTTGGAGCGGACAGGGGGTTCGAACACCGGGGAGCTGTTTTTT. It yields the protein CASSLERTGGSNTGELFF.

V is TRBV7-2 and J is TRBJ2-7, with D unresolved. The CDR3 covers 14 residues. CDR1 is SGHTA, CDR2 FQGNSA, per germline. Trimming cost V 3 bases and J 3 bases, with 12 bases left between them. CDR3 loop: CASSFREPGYEQYF. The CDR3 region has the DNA TGTGCCAGCAGCTTTAGAGAGCCGGGCTACGAGCAGTACTTC.

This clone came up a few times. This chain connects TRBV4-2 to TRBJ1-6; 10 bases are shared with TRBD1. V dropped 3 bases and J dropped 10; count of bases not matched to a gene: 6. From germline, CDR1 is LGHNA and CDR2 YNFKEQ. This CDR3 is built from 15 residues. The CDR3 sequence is CASSQADRGRSPLHF. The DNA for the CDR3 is TGTGCCAGCAGCCAGGCTGACAGGGGGCGGTCACCCCTCCACTTT.

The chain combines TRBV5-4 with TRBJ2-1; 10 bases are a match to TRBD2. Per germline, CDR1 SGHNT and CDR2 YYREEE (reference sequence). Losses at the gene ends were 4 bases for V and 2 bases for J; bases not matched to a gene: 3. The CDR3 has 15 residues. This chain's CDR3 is CASSRAGGPYNEQFF. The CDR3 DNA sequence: TGTGCCAGCAGCAGAGCGGGAGGGCCCTACAATGAGCAGTTCTTC.

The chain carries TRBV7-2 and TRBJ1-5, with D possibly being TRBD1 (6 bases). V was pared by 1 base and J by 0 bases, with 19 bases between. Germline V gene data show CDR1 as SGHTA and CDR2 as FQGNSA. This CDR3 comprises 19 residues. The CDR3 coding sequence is TGTGCCAGCAGCTTAGTGCGGGGACACAGAATTAATAGCAATCAGCCCCAGCATTTT. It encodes CASSLVRGHRINSNQPQHF. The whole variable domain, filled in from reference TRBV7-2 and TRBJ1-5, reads GAGVSQSPSNKVTEKGKDVELRCDPISGHTALYWYRQSLGQGLEFLIYFQGNSAPDKSGLPSDRFSAERTGGSVSTLTIQRTQQEDSAVYLCASSLVRGHRINSNQPQHFGDGTRLSIL.

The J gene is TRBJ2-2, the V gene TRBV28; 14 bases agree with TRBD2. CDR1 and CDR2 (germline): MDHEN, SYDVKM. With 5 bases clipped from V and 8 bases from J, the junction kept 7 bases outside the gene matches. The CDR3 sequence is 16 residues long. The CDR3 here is CASSPGGLAGVGELFF. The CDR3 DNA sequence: TGTGCCAGCAGTCCAGGGGGACTAGCGGGAGTGGGGGAGCTGTTTTTT.

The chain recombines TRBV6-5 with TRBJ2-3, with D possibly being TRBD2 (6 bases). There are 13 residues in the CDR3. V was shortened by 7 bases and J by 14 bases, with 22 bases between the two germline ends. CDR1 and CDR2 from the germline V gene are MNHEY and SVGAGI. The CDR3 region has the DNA TGTGCCAGCAACTACCGGGACTCATCTACCCCGTATTTT. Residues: CASNYRDSSTPYF.

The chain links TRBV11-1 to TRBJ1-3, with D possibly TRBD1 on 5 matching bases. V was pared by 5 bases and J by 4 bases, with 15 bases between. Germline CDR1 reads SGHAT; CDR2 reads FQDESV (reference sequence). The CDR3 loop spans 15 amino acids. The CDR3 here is CASSPDTGGGNTIYF. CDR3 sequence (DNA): TGTGCCAGCAGCCCGGACACGGGCGGCGGAAACACCATATATTTT. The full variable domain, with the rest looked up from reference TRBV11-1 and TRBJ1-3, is EAEVAQSPRYKITEKSQAVAFWCDPISGHATLYWYRQILGQGPELLVQFQDESVVDDSQLPKDRFSAERLKGVDSTLKIQPAELGDSAMYLCASSPDTGGGNTIYFGEGSWLTVV.

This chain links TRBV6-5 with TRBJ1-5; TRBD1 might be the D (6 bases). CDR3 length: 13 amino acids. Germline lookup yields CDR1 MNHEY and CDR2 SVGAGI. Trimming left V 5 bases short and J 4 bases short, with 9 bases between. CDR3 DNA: TGTGCCAGCAGTCCCGACAGGAATCAGCCCCAGCATTTT. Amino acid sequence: CASSPDRNQPQHF.

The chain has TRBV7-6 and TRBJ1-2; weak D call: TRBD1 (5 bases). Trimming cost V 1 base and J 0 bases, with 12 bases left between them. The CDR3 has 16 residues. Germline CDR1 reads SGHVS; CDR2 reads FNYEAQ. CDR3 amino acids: CASSLGGTLTNYGYTF. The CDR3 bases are TGTGCCAGCAGCTTAGGGGGCACCTTAACTAACTATGGCTACACCTTC. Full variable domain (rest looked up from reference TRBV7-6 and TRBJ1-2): GAGVSQSPRYKVTKRGQDVALRCDPISGHVSLYWYRQALGQGPEFLTYFNYEAQQDKSGLPNDRFSAERPEGSISTLTIQRTEQRDSAMYRCASSLGGTLTNYGYTFGSGTRLTVV.

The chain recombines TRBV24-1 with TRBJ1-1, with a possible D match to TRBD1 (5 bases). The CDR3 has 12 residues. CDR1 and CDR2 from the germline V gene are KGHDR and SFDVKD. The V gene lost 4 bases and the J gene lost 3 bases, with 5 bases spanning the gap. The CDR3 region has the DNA TGTGCCACCAGTGACAGGGACACTGAAGCTTTCTTT. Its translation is CATSDRDTEAFF.

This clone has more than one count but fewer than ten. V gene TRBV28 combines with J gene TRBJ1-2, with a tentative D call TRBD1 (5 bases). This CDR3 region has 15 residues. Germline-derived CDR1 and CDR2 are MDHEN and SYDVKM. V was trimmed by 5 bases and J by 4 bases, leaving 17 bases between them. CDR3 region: CASSAFQGGSYGYTF. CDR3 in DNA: TGTGCCAGCAGTGCCTTCCAGGGAGGGAGCTATGGCTACACCTTC.

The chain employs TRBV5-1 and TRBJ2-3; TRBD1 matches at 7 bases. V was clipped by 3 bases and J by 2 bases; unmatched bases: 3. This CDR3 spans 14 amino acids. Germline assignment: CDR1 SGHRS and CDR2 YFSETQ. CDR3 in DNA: TGCGCCAGCAGCTCCGGACAGGACACAGATACGCAGTATTTT. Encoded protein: CASSSGQDTDTQYF.

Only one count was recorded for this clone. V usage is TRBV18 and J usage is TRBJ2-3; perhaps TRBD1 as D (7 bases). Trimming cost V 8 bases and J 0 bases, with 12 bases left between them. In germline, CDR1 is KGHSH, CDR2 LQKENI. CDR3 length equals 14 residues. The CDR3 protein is CASAQGTSTDTQYF. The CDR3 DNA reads TGTGCCAGCGCACAGGGGACTAGCACAGATACGCAGTATTTT.

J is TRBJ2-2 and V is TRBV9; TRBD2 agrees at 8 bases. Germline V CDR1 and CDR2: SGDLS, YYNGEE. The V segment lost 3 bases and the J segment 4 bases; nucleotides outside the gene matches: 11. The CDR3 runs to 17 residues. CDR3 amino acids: CASSATSRGGVTGELFF. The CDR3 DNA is TGTGCCAGCAGCGCAACCTCCCGGGGGGGAGTCACCGGGGAGCTGTTTTTT.